Included here is one T cell receptor beta chain sequence, with context. There is no known antigen for this receptor. Germline is not matched at one junction end, which may reflect a read error. The germline V gene (reference sequence) specifies LNHDA as CDR1 and SQIVND as CDR2. From cysteine to phenylalanine, the CDR3 is 13 amino acids long. The entry retains the CDR3 DNA only, 39 bases that are in frame from base 1. Pancreatic ductal adenocarcinoma patients who had undergone surgery without neoadjuvant therapy were selected. Immediately after surgery, resected tumor tissue was placed into ice-cold media, and part of the tissue was flash frozen for DNA and RNA. Using the DNeasy Blood and Tissue Kit with Proteinase K and RNase treatment, genomic DNA was extracted from six or seven PBMC and roughly nine flash-frozen tumor specimens. TCR beta CDR3 regions were amplified from genomic DNA using the immunoSEQ hsTCRB kit. High-throughput TRB CDR3 sequencing was performed on an Illumina HiSeq system. The authors processed their data as follows. The immunoSEQ software was used to analyze sequencing reads, and nonproductive sequences containing premature stops or frame-shifts were excluded. Clonality of the repertoire was calculated as one minus the Shannon entropy normalized by log2 of the number of unique productive sequences. TCRdb provides this immuneACCESS table in a form limited to in-frame rearrangements. Some clones are lacking; in checked studies, under half of them reflect an unresolved V gene, and why the rest are absent is not known. That table is the source of V, J and clone size, and D and trimming were worked out from the DNA. The sample records some 4,600 clones, around two thirds of which are singletons. The top ten hold about 15% of the sample.

The sample originates from a study of T cells in pancreatic ductal adenocarcinoma (dated by TCRdb to about 2017). Looking at the study overall: Seeking insight into the adaptive T-cell response that arises naturally, the researchers examined how many CD8+ T cells infiltrated tumors of resected pancreatic ductal adenocarcinoma, where they sat, and what features they had, alongside the same properties of suppressive cells. The paper's findings and limits, for the study overall: Tumor versus blood clonality comparisons may be biased because tumors are enriched in CD45RO+ effector rather than naive T cells, biasing toward lower diversity. Blood samples had more total productive templates and about 8-fold more unique clonotypes than tumor samples. T-cell clonality showed no significant difference between tumor and blood, with a mean clonality of around 0.11 in tumors and approximately 0.072 in blood. Because most pancreatic cancer patients present with inoperable disease, the resected cohort was biased toward the minority with early-stage disease.

The rearranged segments are TRBV19 and TRBJ1-2, with TRBD1 matching 7 junction bases. The sequence came from a human donor with pancreatic ductal adenocarcinoma. The sequencing input was pancreatic tumor tissue. The bases read TGTGCCAGTAGTTTAGACAGGGACCATGGCTACACCTTC. Translated, it gives CASSLDRDHGYTF.